The rows below give T cell receptor beta chains drawn from one sample of a study of blood T cell repertoires in COVID-19. Clones were sequenced by immunoSEQ multiplex PCR, and TCRdb holds only the in-frame ones, with some missing. Of around 150,000 clones detected, 65% to 85% appear once; the ten largest clones hold over 5%. Material: PBMCs or T cells enriched from blood (not recorded which). These receptors originate from a man in his 70s who had been exposed to COVID-19. The CDR3 runs from the conserved cysteine through the conserved F or W.

J: TRBJ2-2; V: TRBV27; CDR3: CASSFGGTGELFF
J: TRBJ2-2; V: TRBV7-7; CDR3: CASSLVGSVRGRDTGELFF
J: TRBJ2-1; V: TRBV9; CDR3: CASSPLGGGQREQFF
J: TRBJ1-5; V: TRBV28; CDR3: CASSFSGVDNQPQHF
J: TRBJ2-5; V: TRBV24-1; CDR3: CATSDKTGWETQYF
J: TRBJ2-7; V: TRBV19; CDR3: CASSSGTQVGQYF
J: TRBJ1-1; V: TRBV13; CDR3: CASSLGQGRNTEAFF
J: TRBJ2-3; V: TRBV5-1; CDR3: CASSLVPRGGENTQYF
J: TRBJ2-1; V: TRBV2; CDR3: CASSLAGVSDEQFF
J: TRBJ2-7; V: TRBV6-2/TRBV6-3; CDR3: CASSLTSGRTEQYF
J: TRBJ1-1; V: TRBV10-3; CDR3: CAISESISLNTEAFF
J: TRBJ2-1; V: TRBV9; CDR3: CASSVTGNLYNEQFF
J: TRBJ2-2; V: TRBV4-3; CDR3: CASSQSGLAGDAGELFF
J: TRBJ1-1; V: TRBV4-1; CDR3: CASSPTRVRTEAFF
J: TRBJ2-5; V: TRBV19; CDR3: CASRGRAGGPWGETQYF
J: TRBJ2-1; V: TRBV30; CDR3: CAWSRTGGGLREQFF
J: TRBJ1-4; V: TRBV6-6; CDR3: CASREDRMNEKLFF
J: TRBJ2-7; V: TRBV27; CDR3: CASGTGWEQYF
J: TRBJ2-7; V: TRBV4-3; CDR3: CASSQEGKGGDYEQYF
J: TRBJ1-4; V: TRBV3-1/TRBV3-2; CDR3: CASRGANEKLFF
J: TRBJ2-3; V: TRBV7-2; CDR3: CASSLKGPGTDTQYF
J: TRBJ2-7; V: TRBV28; CDR3: CASSPWGTGDNESYEQYF
J: TRBJ1-4; V: TRBV19; CDR3: CASIRDRAATNEKLFF
J: TRBJ2-7; V: TRBV5-1; CDR3: CASSLGTSGSYQSSYEQYF
J: TRBJ2-7; V: TRBV10-3; CDR3: CAISEAQGGEQYF
J: TRBJ1-1; V: TRBV18; CDR3: CASSPIDFTTTEAFF
J: TRBJ2-7; V: TRBV7-2; CDR3: CASSLASSSYEQYF
J: TRBJ2-7; V: TRBV5-5; CDR3: CASSDSYYEQYF
J: TRBJ2-7; V: TRBV27; CDR3: CASRPFDGSSYEQYF
J: TRBJ1-2; V: TRBV2; CDR3: CASSQTGDYGYTF
J: TRBJ1-1; V: TRBV4-3; CDR3: CASSPAITQGMNTEAFF
J: TRBJ2-1; V: TRBV6-5; CDR3: CASREDPLNEQFF